Presented here are 10 T cell receptor beta chains from one specimen sequenced in a study of OX40 agonist ivuxolimab in advanced cancers. Using immunoSEQ multiplex PCR, the repertoire was profiled, and TCRdb retains in-frame clones only, with some absent. Found here are approximately 55,000 clones, around 87% of them singletons; the top ten hold 15% to 20%. The sample was CD4+ or CD8+ T cells sorted from blood, taken in a trial of the OX40 agonist ivuxolimab. These receptors all come from an adult with an advanced solid tumor such as melanoma, head and neck, liver or kidney cancer.

The rearrangement links TRBV27 to TRBJ2-4, with TRBD1 matching over 7 bases. This CDR3 has 17 amino acids. Germline CDR1 reads MNHEY; CDR2 reads SMNVEV (reference sequence). V lost 0 bases, J lost 3 bases, and 8 bases stayed unmatched. The DNA for the CDR3 is TGTGCCAGCAGTTTATCCCGGACAGGAATTTACAAAAACATTCAGTACTTC. This encodes CASSLSRTGIYKNIQYF.

The CDR3 region is CASQNRDKVSATNEKLFF. The CDR3 nucleotides read TGTGCCAGCCAAAACAGGGATAAGGTAAGTGCAACTAATGAAAAACTGTTTTTT. The chain has TRBV27 and TRBJ1-4, with D tentatively TRBD1 (6 bases). V gave up 8 bases and J gave up 0 bases, with 22 bases separating them. CDR1 is MNHEY, CDR2 SMNVEV, per germline (reference sequence). The CDR3 consists of 18 residues. Looking up the rest from reference TRBV27 and TRBJ1-4 gives the full variable domain: EAQVTQNPRYLITVTGKKLTVTCSQNMNHEYMSWYRQDPGLGLRQIYYSMNVEVTDKGDVPEGYKVSRKEKRNFPLILESPSPNQTSLYFCASQNRDKVSATNEKLFFGSGTQLSVL.

The chain links TRBV7-2 to TRBJ2-7; 14 nucleotides agree with TRBD2. This CDR3 comprises 16 residues. V trimming: 4 bases; J trimming: 4 bases; junction bases outside the gene matches: 6. CDR1 is SGHTA and CDR2 is FQGNSA in the germline V gene. The CDR3 sequence is CASSSRLAGGPYEQYF. CDR3 coding DNA: TGTGCCAGCAGCTCCCGACTAGCGGGAGGGCCTTACGAGCAGTACTTC.

V gene TRBV7-3 combines with J gene TRBJ2-1, with 8 bases matching TRBD2. CDR3 size: 15 residues. The germline V gene encodes CDR1 SGHTA and CDR2 FQGTGA. V lost 5 bases and J lost 8; bases outside the gene matches: 11. CDR3 nucleotides: TGTGCCAGCAGCCCCGGGACTAGTAGTCCGCATGAGCAGTTCTTC. The encoded protein is CASSPGTSSPHEQFF.

The chain combines TRBV4-1 with TRBJ2-5; 11 positions match TRBD2. This CDR3 comprises 15 residues. Germline trimming cut 2 bases from V and 5 bases from J; bases unmatched to any gene: 4. Germline V gives CDR1 MGHRA, CDR2 YSYEKL. The CDR3: CASSQLAGGGETQYF. CDR3 sequence (DNA): TGCGCCAGCAGCCAACTAGCGGGAGGAGGGGAGACCCAGTACTTC.

The chain employs TRBV5-1 and TRBJ1-3; 10 bases are shared with TRBD1. In germline, CDR1 is SGHRS, CDR2 YFSETQ. The J segment lost 7 bases and the V segment lost 0 bases, leaving 13 bases of the junction unmatched. This CDR3 has 18 amino acids. This CDR3 reads CASSLGQGARFVRNTIYF. The CDR3 DNA reads as TGCGCCAGCAGCTTGGGACAGGGGGCGAGATTTGTTCGGAACACCATATATTTT.

This chain uses TRBV10-1 with TRBJ1-4, with D hard to call. Trimming cost V 6 bases and J 6 bases, with 14 bases left between them. The CDR3 loop spans 14 amino acids. Germline V gene data show CDR1 as WNHNN and CDR2 as SYGVQD (reference sequence). The chain's CDR3 is CASRLGSADEKLFF. The CDR3 nucleotides are TGCGCCAGCAGGTTAGGGTCCGCCGATGAAAAACTGTTTTTT.

V usage is TRBV2 and J usage is TRBJ1-5, with unresolved D. The CDR3 totals 13 residues. Germline V CDR1 and CDR2: SNHLY, FYNNEI. Trimming stripped 1 base from V and 7 bases from J, with 8 bases between. The CDR3 is CASSEGKIQPQHF. In DNA form, the CDR3 reads TGTGCCAGCAGTGAAGGTAAGATCCAGCCCCAGCATTTT.

This clone was observed a handful of times. The chain couples TRBV28 to TRBJ1-3; possibly TRBD1 for D (6 bases). The CDR3 consists of 17 residues. Germline V gene sequence: CDR1 MDHEN, CDR2 SYDVKM. Trimming took off 6 bases at V and 3 bases at J, with 21 bases between the two ends. CDR3 amino acids: CASRRTQGTLIGNTIYF. Written as DNA, the CDR3 is TGTGCCAGCAGACGTACACAGGGCACTTTAATTGGAAACACCATATATTTT.

This chain links TRBV6-5 with TRBJ2-7, with 9 bases matching TRBD1. After removal of 5 bases from V and 3 bases from J, the junction contained 5 bases not matched to a gene. Germline CDR1 and CDR2: MNHEY and SVGAGI. There are 14 residues in the CDR3. CDR3 coding DNA: TGTGCCAGCAGTCTACAGGGGGCGAACTACGAGCAGTACTTC. It translates to CASSLQGANYEQYF.